This T cell receptor (beta chain) was recovered during a study of T cells after yellow fever vaccination. The authors made TCR cDNA by 5'RACE template switching, adding a universal primer site and UMIs. MiXCR, run by TCRdb on the 5' RACE reads, gives a single entry per CDR3 protein. The profile covers around 600,000 distinct CDR3 sequences, with around 12% appearing a single time and under 15% taken by the ten largest. With respect to this clonotype: What it binds is unknown.

Germline V gene lookup returns CDR1 SEHNR and CDR2 FQNEAQ (reference sequence). Unmatched junction bases numbered 7, after V lost 5 bases and J lost 3 bases. The CDR3 extends over 14 amino acids. Study-level findings and limits: Booster sampling recovered most clones from primary vaccination (roughly 97% CD4, around 90% CD8). Across the CD4 and CD8 compartments, a small share of clonotypes was present in both.

The chain is built from TRBV7-9 and TRBJ2-7; 7 bases are shared with TRBD1. The sequence came from a man aged 30 to 39 who received the YFV17D yellow fever vaccine. Source: PBMCs, taken on the day of the yellow fever booster vaccination. CDR3: CASSLDREYYEQYF. In DNA, the CDR3 is TGTGCCAGCAGCCTAGACAGGGAGTACTACGAGCAGTACTTC. Filled out from reference TRBV7-9 and TRBJ2-7, the complete variable domain reads DTGVSQNPRHKITKRGQNVTFRCDPISEHNRLYWYRQTLGQGPEFLTYFQNEAQLEKSRLLSDRFSAERPKGSFSTLEIQRTEQGDSAMYLCASSLDREYYEQYFGPGTRLTVT.